This T cell receptor (beta chain) was sequenced for a study of blood T cell repertoires in COVID-19. Looking at the study overall: Specimens from acute and convalescent COVID-19 originated in the United States, Italy and Spain. Sample material is recorded as cDNA or gDNA derived from T cells, B-cell-depleted T cells, or PBMCs.

Original data processing: From reference gene primer amplification, estimates of nucleated cell counts were derived. Some clones are missing from TCRdb's copy, which holds only in-frame ones; the method was immunoSEQ multiplex PCR. V, J and clone size are those of that table, while D and trimming were read from the DNA. This sample has about 130,000 clones, with around 87% found just once. Deletions cut 0 bases from V and 0 bases from J, with 6 bases between. Germline lookup yields CDR1 LGHNA and CDR2 YNFKEQ. The CDR3 has 15 amino acids. The sample was peripheral blood. The J gene is TRBJ1-5, the V gene TRBV4-2; the D gene is possibly TRBD1 (5 bases). The receptor was derived from a woman aged 55-75 years with acute or convalescent COVID-19. The CDR3 loop reads CASSQEGASNQPQHF. In DNA form, the CDR3 reads TGTGCCAGCAGCCAAGAAGGGGCTAGCAATCAGCCCCAGCATTTT.